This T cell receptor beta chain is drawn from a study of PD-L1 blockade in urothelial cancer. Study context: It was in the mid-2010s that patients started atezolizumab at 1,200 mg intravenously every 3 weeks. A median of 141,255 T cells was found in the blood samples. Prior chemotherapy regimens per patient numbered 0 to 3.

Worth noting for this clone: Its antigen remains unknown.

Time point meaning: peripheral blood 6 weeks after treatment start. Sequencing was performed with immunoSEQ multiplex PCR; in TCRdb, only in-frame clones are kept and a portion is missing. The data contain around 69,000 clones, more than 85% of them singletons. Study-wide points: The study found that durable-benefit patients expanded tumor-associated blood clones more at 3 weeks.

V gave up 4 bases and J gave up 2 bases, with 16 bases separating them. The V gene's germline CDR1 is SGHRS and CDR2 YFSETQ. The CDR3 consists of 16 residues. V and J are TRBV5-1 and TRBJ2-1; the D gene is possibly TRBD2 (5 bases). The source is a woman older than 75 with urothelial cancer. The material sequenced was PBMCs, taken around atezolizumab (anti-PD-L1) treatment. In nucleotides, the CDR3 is TGCGCCAGCAGCCCACGACCGTCGAGGGCCTACAATGAGCAGTTCTTC. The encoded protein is CASSPRPSRAYNEQFF.